The rows below give T cell receptor beta chains drawn from one sample of a study of blood T cell repertoires in COVID-19. Produced via immunoSEQ multiplex PCR; TCRdb's table is partial and in-frame only. Of about 180,000 clones in the sample, about 86% were seen once. Material for sequencing was peripheral blood. These receptors were collected from a woman aged 30 to 39 with active or convalescent COVID-19. The CDR3 runs from the conserved cysteine through the conserved F or W. Fields, in order: clone size, J gene, D gene, V gene, CDR3 protein, CDR3 DNA. A D gene is named only where the DNA matches it firmly. Clone size is given for some rows only: seen once, a few or many times, or a class if the clone is expanded.

abundance: .
j_gene: TRBJ1-3
d_gene: .
v_gene: TRBV28
CDR3aa: CASSPHIPSDRNTIYF
CDR3nt: TGTGCCAGCAGTCCCCATATCCCCTCCGACAGAAACACCATATATTTT

abundance: .
j_gene: TRBJ1-2
d_gene: .
v_gene: TRBV2
CDR3aa: CASSEKGQHEGYTF
CDR3nt: TGTGCCAGCAGTGAAAAAGGACAGCACGAAGGCTACACCTTC

abundance: .
j_gene: TRBJ2-3
d_gene: .
v_gene: TRBV7-8
CDR3aa: CASSSDRIADTQYF
CDR3nt: TGTGCCAGCAGCTCAGATCGCATCGCAGATACGCAGTATTTT

abundance: once
j_gene: TRBJ2-3
d_gene: .
v_gene: TRBV27
CDR3aa: CASSLLPGDTQYF
CDR3nt: TGTGCCAGCAGTTTATTGCCCGGAGATACGCAGTATTTT

abundance: .
j_gene: TRBJ1-2
d_gene: TRBD1
v_gene: TRBV6-5
CDR3aa: CASSRDSGYGYTF
CDR3nt: TGTGCCAGCAGCCGGGACAGTGGCTATGGCTACACCTTC

abundance: few
j_gene: TRBJ1-6
d_gene: TRBD1
v_gene: TRBV9
CDR3aa: CASSVRDSHYSPLHF
CDR3nt: TGTGCCAGCAGCGTTCGGGACAGCCATTATTCACCCCTCCACTTT

abundance: .
j_gene: TRBJ2-2
d_gene: .
v_gene: TRBV19
CDR3aa: CASSIDHQTGELFF
CDR3nt: TGTGCCAGTAGTATAGATCACCAGACCGGGGAGCTGTTTTTT

abundance: .
j_gene: TRBJ2-7
d_gene: .
v_gene: TRBV11-1
CDR3aa: CASSFGQGLFYEQYF
CDR3nt: TGTGCCAGCAGCTTCGGGCAGGGCCTCTTCTACGAGCAGTACTTC

abundance: .
j_gene: TRBJ1-2
d_gene: .
v_gene: TRBV7-9
CDR3aa: CASSFSSYGYTF
CDR3nt: TGTGCCAGCAGCTTCTCCAGCTATGGCTACACCTTC

abundance: .
j_gene: TRBJ1-1
d_gene: TRBD1
v_gene: TRBV25-1
CDR3aa: CASDGQGNTEAFF
CDR3nt: TGTGCCAGTGACGGACAGGGGAACACTGAAGCTTTCTTT

abundance: few
j_gene: TRBJ2-2
d_gene: .
v_gene: TRBV23-1
CDR3aa: CASSQRSEVSLRELFF
CDR3nt: TGCGCCAGCAGTCAACGCTCCGAAGTGAGTCTCCGGGAGCTGTTTTTT

abundance: .
j_gene: TRBJ2-5
d_gene: .
v_gene: TRBV3-1/TRBV3-2
CDR3aa: CASSQDWGGRETQYF
CDR3nt: TGTGCCAGCAGCCAAGATTGGGGGGGGCGGGAGACCCAGTACTTC

abundance: .
j_gene: TRBJ1-5
d_gene: .
v_gene: TRBV11-2
CDR3aa: CASSLGLGQNNQPQHF
CDR3nt: TGTGCCAGCAGCTTAGGGTTGGGGCAAAACAATCAGCCCCAGCATTTT

abundance: .
j_gene: TRBJ1-6
d_gene: TRBD1
v_gene: TRBV28
CDR3aa: CASIYSRGQGSPLHF
CDR3nt: TGTGCCAGCATTTACAGTAGGGGGCAAGGTTCACCCCTCCACTTT

abundance: .
j_gene: TRBJ1-3
d_gene: .
v_gene: TRBV7-2
CDR3aa: CASSEGGASLSGNTIYF
CDR3nt: TGTGCCAGCAGCGAGGGAGGGGCGTCTCTCTCTGGAAACACCATATATTTT

abundance: .
j_gene: TRBJ1-1
d_gene: TRBD1
v_gene: TRBV9
CDR3aa: CASSPRTGFAEAFF
CDR3nt: TGTGCCAGCAGCCCGCGGACAGGGTTCGCTGAAGCTTTCTTT

abundance: .
j_gene: TRBJ1-1
d_gene: TRBD1
v_gene: TRBV5-6
CDR3aa: CASSSPDREVTEAFF
CDR3nt: TGTGCCAGCAGCTCACCGGACAGGGAGGTCACTGAAGCTTTCTTT

abundance: .
j_gene: TRBJ1-5
d_gene: .
v_gene: TRBV6-2/TRBV6-3
CDR3aa: CASSSLAGKPQHF
CDR3nt: TGTGCCAGCAGCTCCCTAGCGGGGAAGCCCCAGCATTTT

abundance: .
j_gene: TRBJ1-5
d_gene: TRBD1
v_gene: TRBV6-5
CDR3aa: CASSHRDSSNQPQHF
CDR3nt: TGTGCCAGCAGCCATAGGGACAGCTCAAATCAGCCCCAGCATTTT

abundance: .
j_gene: TRBJ2-7
d_gene: TRBD1
v_gene: TRBV9
CDR3aa: CASSPRQGREQYF
CDR3nt: TGTGCCAGCAGCCCTAGACAGGGCAGGGAGCAGTACTTC